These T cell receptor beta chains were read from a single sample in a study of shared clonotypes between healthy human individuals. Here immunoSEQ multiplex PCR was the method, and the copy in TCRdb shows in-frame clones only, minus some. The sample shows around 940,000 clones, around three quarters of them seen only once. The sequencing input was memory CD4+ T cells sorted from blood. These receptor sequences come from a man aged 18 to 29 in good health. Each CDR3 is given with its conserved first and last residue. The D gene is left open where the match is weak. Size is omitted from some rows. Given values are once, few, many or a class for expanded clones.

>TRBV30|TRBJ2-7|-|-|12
CAWEAGAYEQYF
TGTGCCTGGGAGGCAGGGGCCTACGAGCAGTACTTC
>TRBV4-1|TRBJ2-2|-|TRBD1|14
CASNRGENTGELFF
TGCGCCAGCAACAGGGGCGAGAACACCGGGGAGCTGTTTTTT
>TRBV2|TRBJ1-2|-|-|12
CASTGGSYGYTF
TGTGCCAGCACTGGGGGATCGTATGGCTACACCTTC
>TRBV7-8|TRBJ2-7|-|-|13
CASSFASDLEQYF
TGTGCCAGCAGCTTCGCCTCGGACTTAGAGCAGTACTTC
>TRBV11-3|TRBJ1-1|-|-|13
CASSLGLGSEAFF
TGTGCCAGCAGCTTAGGCCTGGGTAGTGAAGCTTTCTTT
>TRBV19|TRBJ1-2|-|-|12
CASSTRLPGYTF
TGTGCCAGTAGTACAAGACTGCCTGGCTACACCTTC
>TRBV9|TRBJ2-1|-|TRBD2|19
CASSVAEAGSRGGGNEQFF
TGTGCCAGCAGCGTAGCTGAAGCCGGCTCGCGGGGGGGCGGCAATGAGCAGTTCTTC
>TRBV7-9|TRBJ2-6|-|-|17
CASSLKFGGSGANVLTF
TGTGCCAGCAGCTTAAAATTTGGGGGCTCTGGGGCCAACGTCCTGACTTTC
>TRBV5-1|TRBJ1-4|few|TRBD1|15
CASSSTGGTNEKLFF
TGCGCCAGCAGCTCCACAGGGGGGACTAATGAAAAACTGTTTTTT
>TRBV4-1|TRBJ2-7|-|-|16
CASSQETNRGGYEQYF
TGCGCCAGCAGCCAAGAGACTAACAGGGGGGGATACGAGCAGTACTTC
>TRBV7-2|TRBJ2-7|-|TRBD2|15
CASSGAGLASYEQYF
TGTGCCAGTTCGGGGGCGGGACTAGCTTCCTACGAGCAGTACTTC
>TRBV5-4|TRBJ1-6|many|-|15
CASSVYQLGGSPLHF
TGTGCCAGCAGCGTTTACCAACTAGGGGGTTCACCCCTCCACTTT
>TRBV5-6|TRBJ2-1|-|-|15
CASSFMVGEYNEQFF
TGTGCCAGCAGCTTCATGGTGGGGGAATACAATGAGCAGTTCTTC
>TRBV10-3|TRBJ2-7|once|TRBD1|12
CAISTTGTEQYF
TGTGCCATCAGTACGACAGGGACCGAGCAGTACTTC
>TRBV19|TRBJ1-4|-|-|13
CAVLARGDEKLFF
TGTGCCGTCCTGGCCCGGGGAGATGAAAAACTGTTTTTT
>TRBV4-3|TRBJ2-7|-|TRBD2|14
CASSVTTSAYEQYF
TGCGCCAGCAGCGTCACGACTAGCGCCTACGAGCAGTACTTC
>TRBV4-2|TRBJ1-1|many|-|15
CASSQDLGVGTEAFF
TGTGCCAGCAGCCAAGATCTTGGGGTGGGCACTGAAGCTTTCTTT
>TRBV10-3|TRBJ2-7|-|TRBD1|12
CATRQGGYEQYF
TGTGCCACCAGACAGGGGGGTTACGAGCAGTACTTC
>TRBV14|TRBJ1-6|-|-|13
CASSKGIRSPLHF
TGTGCCAGCAGTAAAGGGATTCGATCACCCCTCCACTTT
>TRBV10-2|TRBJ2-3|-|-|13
CASSDRRTDTQYF
TGCGCCAGCAGCGACAGGCGCACAGATACGCAGTATTTT
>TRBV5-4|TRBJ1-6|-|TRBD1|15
CASSSGDRGGSPLHF
TGTGCCAGCAGCTCGGGGGACAGGGGAGGATCACCCCTCCACTTT
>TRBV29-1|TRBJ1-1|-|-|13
CSVNRTPVTEAFF
TGCAGCGTCAACAGGACACCCGTTACCGAAGCTTTCTTT